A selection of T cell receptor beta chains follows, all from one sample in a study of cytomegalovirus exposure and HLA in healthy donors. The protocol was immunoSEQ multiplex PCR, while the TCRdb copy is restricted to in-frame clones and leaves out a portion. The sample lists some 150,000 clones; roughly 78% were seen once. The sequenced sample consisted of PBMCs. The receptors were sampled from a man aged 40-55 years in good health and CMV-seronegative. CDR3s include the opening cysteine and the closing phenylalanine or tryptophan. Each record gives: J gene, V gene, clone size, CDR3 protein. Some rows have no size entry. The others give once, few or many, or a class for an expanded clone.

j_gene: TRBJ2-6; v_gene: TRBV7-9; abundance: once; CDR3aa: CASSTVGQLSGANVLTF
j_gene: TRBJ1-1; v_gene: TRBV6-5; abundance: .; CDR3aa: CASSLTGRNTEAFF
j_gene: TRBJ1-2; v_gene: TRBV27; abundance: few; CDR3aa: CASSLDVYREGYTF
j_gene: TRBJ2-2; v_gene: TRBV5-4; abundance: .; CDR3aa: CASSPPPSGNTGELFF
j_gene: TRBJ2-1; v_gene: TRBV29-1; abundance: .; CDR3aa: CSASAPRGEQFF
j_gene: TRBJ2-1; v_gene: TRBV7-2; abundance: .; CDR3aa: CASSSTSRLAGVPNEQFF
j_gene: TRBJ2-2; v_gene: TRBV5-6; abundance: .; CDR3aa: CASSWGTGDTGELFF
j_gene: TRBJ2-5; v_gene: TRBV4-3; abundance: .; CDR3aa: CASSQDGGTSGSSAETQYF
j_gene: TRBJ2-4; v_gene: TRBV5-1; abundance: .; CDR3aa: CASSLDRTGVNSQYF
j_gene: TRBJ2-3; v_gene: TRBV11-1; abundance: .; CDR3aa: CASRDLAGGSTDTQYF
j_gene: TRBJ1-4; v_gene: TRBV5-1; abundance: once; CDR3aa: CASSLEDSSFEKLFF
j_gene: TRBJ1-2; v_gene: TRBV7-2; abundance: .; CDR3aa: CASSLARGGDGYTF
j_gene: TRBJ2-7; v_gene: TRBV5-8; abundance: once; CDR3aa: CASSLWDNPAYEQYF
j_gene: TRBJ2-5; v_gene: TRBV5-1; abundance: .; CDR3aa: CASSLSGTPQETQYF
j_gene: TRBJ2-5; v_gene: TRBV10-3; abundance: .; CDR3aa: CAIRRREEGETQYF
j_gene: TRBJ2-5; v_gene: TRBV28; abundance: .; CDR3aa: CASSRAGTPGQETQYF
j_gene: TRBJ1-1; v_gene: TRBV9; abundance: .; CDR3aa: CASSVEGGIIEAFF
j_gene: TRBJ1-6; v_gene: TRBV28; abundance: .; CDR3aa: CASSPPRRQRSTSLHF
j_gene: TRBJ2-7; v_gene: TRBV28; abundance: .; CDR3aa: CASSETSGRALGEQYF
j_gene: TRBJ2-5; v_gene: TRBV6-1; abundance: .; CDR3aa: CASSELPPGETQYF
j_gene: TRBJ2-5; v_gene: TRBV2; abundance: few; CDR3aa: CASTGGRAETQYF
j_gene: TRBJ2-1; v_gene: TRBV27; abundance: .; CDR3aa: CASIIFGTSGRRDNEQFF
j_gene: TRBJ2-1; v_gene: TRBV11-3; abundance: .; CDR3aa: CASSPRQGTSGRTFYNEQFF
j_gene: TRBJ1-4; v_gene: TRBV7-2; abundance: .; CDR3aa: CASSLGGGTANEKLFF
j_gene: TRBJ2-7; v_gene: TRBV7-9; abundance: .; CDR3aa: CASSWDSPYEQYF
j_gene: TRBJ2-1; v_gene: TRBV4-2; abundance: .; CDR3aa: CASSQEVAGAYNEQFF
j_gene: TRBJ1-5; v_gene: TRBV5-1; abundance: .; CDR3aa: CASSLGINQPQHF
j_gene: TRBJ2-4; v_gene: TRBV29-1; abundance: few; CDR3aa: CSTAVGADWDSQYF
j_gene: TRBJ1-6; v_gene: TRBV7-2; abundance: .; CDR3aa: CASSFRQGDSPLHF